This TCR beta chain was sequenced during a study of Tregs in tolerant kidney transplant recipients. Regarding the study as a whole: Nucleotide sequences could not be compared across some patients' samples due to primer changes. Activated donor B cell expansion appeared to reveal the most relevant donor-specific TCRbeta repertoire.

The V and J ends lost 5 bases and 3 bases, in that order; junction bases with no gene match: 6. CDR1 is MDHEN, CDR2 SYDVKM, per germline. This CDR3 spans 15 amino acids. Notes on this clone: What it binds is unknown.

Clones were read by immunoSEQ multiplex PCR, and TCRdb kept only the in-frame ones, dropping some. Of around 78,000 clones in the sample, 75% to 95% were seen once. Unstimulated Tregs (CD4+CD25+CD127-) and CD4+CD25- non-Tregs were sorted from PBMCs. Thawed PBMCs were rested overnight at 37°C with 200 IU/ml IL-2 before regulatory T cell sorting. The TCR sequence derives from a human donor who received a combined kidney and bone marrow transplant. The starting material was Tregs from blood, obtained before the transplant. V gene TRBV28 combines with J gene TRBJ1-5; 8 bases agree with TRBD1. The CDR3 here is CASSIRDRYNQPQHF. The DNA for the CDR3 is TGTGCCAGCAGTATCCGGGACAGGTACAATCAGCCCCAGCATTTT.